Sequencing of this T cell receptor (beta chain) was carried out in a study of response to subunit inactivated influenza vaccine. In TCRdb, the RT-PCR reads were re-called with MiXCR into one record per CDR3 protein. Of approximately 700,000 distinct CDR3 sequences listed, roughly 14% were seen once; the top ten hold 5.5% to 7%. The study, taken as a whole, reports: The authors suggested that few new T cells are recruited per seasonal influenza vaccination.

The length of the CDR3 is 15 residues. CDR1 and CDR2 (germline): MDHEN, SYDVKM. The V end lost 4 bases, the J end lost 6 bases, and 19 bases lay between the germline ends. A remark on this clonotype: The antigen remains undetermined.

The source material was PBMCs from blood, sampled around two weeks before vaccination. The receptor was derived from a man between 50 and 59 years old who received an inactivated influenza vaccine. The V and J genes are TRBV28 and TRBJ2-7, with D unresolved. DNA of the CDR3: TGTGCCAGCAGTTACCGACCCTTTCCGAGGCCCGAGCAGTACTTC. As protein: CASSYRPFPRPEQYF.